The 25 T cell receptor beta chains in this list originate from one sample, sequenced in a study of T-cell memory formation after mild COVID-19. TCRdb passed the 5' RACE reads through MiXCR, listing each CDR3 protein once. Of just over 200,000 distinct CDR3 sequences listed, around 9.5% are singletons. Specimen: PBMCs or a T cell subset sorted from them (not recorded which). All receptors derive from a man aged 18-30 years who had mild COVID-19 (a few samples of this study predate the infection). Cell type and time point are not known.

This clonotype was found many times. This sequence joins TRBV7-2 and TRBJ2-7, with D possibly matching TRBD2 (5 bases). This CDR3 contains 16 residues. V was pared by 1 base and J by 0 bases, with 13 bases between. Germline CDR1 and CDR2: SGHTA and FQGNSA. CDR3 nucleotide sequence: TGTGCCAGCAGCTTAGGGGGAGCGGTGCTCTCCTACGAGCAGTACTTC. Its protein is CASSLGGAVLSYEQYF. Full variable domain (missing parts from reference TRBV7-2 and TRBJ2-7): GAGVSQSPSNKVTEKGKDVELRCDPISGHTALYWYRQSLGQGLEFLIYFQGNSAPDKSGLPSDRFSAERTGGSVSTLTIQRTQQEDSAVYLCASSLGGAVLSYEQYFGPGTRLTVT.

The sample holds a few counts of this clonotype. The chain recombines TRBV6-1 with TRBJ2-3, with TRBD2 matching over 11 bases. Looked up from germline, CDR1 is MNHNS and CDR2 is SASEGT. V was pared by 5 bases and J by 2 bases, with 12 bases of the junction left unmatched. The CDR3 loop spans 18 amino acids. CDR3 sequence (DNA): TGTGCCAGCAGTAGAATAGCGGGGGGGCCTCTTACCACAGATACGCAGTATTTT. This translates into CASSRIAGGPLTTDTQYF.

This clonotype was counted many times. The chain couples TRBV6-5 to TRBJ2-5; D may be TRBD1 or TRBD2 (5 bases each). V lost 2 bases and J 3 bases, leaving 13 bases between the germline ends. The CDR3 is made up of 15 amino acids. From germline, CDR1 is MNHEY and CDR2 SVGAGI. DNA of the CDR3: TGTGCCAGCAGTTACCGGGGCAGGGCAGAAGAGACCCAGTACTTC. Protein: CASSYRGRAEETQYF.

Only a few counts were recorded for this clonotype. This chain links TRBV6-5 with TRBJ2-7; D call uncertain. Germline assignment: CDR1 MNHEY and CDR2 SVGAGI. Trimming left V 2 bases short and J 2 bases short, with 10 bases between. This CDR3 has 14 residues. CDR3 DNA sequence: TGTGCCAGCAGTTACGCCATGGGGACCTACGAGCAGTACGTC. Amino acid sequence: CASSYAMGTYEQYV.

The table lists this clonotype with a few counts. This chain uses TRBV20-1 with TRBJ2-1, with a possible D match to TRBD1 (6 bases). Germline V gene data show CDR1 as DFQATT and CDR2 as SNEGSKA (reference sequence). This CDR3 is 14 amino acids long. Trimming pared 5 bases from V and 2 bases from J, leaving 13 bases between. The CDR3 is CSARLGDTYNEQFF. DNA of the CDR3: TGCAGTGCTCGGCTGGGGGACACCTACAATGAGCAGTTCTTC.

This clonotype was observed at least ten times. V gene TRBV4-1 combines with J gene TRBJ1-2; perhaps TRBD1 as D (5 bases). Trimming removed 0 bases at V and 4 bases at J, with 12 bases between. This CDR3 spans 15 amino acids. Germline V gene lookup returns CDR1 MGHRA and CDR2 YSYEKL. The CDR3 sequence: CASSQDRGERYGYTF. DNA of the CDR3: TGCGCCAGCAGCCAAGATCGGGGGGAACGCTATGGCTACACCTTC.

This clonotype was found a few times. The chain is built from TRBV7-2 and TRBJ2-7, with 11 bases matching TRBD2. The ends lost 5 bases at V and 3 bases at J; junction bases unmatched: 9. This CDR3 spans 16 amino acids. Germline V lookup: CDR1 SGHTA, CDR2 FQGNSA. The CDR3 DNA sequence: TGTGCCAGCAGCCTCCAGACTAGCGGGACCAACTACGAGCAGTACTTC. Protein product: CASSLQTSGTNYEQYF.

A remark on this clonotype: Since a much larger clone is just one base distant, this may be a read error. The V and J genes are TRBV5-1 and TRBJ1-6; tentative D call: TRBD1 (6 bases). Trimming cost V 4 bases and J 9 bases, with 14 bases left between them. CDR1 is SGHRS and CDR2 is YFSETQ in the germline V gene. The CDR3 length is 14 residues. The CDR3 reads CASSVGGDGSPLHF. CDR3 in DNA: TGCGCCAGCAGCGTGGGGGGCGACGGTTCACCCCTCCACTTT.

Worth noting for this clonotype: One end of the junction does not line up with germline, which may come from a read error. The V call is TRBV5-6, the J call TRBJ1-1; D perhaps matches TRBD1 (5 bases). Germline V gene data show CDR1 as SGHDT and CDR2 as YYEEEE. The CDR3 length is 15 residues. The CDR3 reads CASRLGGRLNTEAFF. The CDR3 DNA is TGTGCCAGCAGATTGGGGGGACGGTTGAACACTGAAGCTTTCTTT.

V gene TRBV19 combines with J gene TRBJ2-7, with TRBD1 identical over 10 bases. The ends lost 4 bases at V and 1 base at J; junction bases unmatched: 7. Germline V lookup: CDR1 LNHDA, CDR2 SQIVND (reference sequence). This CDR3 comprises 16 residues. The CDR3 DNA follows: TGTGCCAGTAGTACCGAACCGGGACAGGGGTCCTACGAGCAGTACTTC. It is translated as CASSTEPGQGSYEQYF.

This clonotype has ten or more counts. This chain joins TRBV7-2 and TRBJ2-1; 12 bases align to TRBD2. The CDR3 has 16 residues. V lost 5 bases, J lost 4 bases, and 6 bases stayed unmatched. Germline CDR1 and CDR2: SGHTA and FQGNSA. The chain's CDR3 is CASSKPSGGAYNEQFF. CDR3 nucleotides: TGTGCCAGCAGCAAACCTAGCGGGGGGGCATACAATGAGCAGTTCTTC.

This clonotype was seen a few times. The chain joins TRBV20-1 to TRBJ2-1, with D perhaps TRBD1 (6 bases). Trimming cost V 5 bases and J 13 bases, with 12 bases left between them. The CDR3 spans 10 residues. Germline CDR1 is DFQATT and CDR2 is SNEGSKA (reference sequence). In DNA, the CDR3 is TGCAGTGCTTACTTGGACAGACAGTTCTTC. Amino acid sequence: CSAYLDRQFF.

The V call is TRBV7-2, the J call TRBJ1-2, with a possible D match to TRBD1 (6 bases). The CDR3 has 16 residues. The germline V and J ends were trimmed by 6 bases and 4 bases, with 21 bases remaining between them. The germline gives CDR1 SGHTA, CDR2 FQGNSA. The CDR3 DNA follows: TGTGCCAGCAGATATAAGGCGTACGAGGACAGCTATGGCTACACCTTC. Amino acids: CASRYKAYEDSYGYTF.

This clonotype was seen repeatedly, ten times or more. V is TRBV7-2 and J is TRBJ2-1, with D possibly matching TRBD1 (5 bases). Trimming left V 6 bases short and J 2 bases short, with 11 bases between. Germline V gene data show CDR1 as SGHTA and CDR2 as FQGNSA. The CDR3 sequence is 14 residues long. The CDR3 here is CASSVDKTYNEQFF. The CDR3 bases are TGTGCCAGCAGTGTGGACAAAACCTACAATGAGCAGTTCTTC.

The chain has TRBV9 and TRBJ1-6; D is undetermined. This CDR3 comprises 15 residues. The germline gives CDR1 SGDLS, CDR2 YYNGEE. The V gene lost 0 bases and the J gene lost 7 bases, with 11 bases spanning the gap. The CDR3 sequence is CASSVAERQNSPLHF. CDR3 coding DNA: TGTGCCAGCAGCGTAGCGGAGAGGCAAAATTCACCCCTCCACTTT.

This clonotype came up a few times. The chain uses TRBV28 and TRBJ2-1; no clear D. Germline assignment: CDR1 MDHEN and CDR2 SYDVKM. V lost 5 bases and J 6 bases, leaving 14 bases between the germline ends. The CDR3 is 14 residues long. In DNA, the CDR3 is TGTGCCAGCAGTGACGGACGGACCTCCAATGAGCAGTTCTTC. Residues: CASSDGRTSNEQFF. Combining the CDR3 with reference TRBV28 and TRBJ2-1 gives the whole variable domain DVKVTQSSRYLVKRTGEKVFLECVQDMDHENMFWYRQDPGLGLRLIYFSYDVKMKEKGDIPEGYSVSREKKERFSLILESASTNQTSMYLCASSDGRTSNEQFFGPGTRLTVL.

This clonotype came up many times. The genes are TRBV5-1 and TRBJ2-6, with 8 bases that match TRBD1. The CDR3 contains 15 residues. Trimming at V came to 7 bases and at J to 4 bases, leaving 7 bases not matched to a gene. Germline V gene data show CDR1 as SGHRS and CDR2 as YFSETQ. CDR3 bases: TGCGCCAGCGGGATGACAGGGGTCGGGGCCAACGTCCTGACTTTC. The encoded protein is CASGMTGVGANVLTF.

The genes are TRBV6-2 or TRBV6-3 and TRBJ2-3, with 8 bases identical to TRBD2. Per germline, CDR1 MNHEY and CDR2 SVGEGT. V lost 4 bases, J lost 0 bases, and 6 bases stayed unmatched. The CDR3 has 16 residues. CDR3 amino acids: CASSSFGGGSTDTQYF. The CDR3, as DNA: TGTGCCAGCAGTTCCTTCGGGGGGGGAAGCACAGATACGCAGTATTTT.

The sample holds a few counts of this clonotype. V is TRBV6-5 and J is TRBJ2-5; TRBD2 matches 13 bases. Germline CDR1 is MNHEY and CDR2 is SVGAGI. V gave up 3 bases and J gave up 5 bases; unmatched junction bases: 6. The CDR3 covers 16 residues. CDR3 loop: CASSYAGTSGAETQYF. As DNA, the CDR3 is TGTGCCAGCAGTTATGCCGGGACTAGCGGGGCGGAGACCCAGTACTTC.

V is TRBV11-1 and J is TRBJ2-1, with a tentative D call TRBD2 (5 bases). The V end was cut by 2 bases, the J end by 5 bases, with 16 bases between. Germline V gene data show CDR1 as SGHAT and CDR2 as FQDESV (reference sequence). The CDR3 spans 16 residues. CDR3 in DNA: TGTGCCAGCAGCTTATTTATTCTAGCAGGTCACAATGAGCAGTTCTTC. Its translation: CASSLFILAGHNEQFF.

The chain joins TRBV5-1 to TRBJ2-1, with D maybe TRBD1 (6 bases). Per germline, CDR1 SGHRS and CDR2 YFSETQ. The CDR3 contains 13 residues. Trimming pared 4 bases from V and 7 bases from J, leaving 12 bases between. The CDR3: CASSRTGQNEQFF. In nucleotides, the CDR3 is TGCGCCAGCAGCCGAACAGGGCAAAATGAGCAGTTCTTC.

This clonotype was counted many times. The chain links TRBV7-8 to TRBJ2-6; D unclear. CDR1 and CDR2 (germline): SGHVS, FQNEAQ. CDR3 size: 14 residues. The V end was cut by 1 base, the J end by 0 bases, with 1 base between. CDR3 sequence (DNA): TGTGCCAGCAGCTTAGTCTCTGGGGCCAACGTCCTGACTTTC. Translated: CASSLVSGANVLTF. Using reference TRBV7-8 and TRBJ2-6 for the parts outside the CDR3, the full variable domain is GAGVSQSPRYKVAKRGQDVALRCDPISGHVSLFWYQQALGQGPEFLTYFQNEAQLDKSGLPSDRFFAERPEGSVSTLKIQRTQQEDSAVYLCASSLVSGANVLTFGAGSRLTVL.

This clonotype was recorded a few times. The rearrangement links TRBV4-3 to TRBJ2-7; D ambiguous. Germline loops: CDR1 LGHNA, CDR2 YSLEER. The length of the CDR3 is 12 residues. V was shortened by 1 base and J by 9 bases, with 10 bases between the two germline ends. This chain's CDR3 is CASSQGQRGQYV. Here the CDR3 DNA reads TGCGCCAGCAGCCAAGGACAACGAGGGCAGTACGTC.

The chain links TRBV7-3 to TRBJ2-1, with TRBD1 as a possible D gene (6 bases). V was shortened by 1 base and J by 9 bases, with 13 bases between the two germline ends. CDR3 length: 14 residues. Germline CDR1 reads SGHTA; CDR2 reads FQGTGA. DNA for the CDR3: TGTGCCAGCAGCTTAAAGCAGGGGTGGGGTGAGCAGTTCTTC. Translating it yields CASSLKQGWGEQFF.

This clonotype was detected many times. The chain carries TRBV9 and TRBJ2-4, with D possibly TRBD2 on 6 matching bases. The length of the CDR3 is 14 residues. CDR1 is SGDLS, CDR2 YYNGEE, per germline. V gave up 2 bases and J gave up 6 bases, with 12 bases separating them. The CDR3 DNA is TGTGCCAGCAGCGTCGACGGGGGAACAAACATTCAGTACTTC. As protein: CASSVDGGTNIQYF. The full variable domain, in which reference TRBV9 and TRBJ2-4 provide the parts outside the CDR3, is DSGVTQTPKHLITATGQRVTLRCSPRSGDLSVYWYQQSLDQGLQFLIQYYNGEERAKGNILERFSAQQFPDLHSELNLSSLELGDSALYFCASSVDGGTNIQYFGAGTRLSVL.